The rows below give T cell receptor beta chains drawn from one sample of a study of chemoradiotherapy in HPV16-positive cancers. Sequencing used immunoSEQ multiplex PCR; TCRdb keeps in-frame clones, though not all of them. The sample records more than 7,500 clones, roughly nine tenths being singletons. The sample here was blood, taken from a patient who underwent chemoradiotherapy. These receptors all come from a human donor with HPV-associated anogenital cancer. CDR3s include the opening cysteine and the closing phenylalanine or tryptophan. D genes are given only for firm matches.

TGTGCCAGCAGTTTTGGGGGGCATGGCTACACCTTC	CASSFGGHGYTF	TRBV28	-	TRBJ1-2
TGTGCCAGCAGTTTTCCGGGACTAGCGGGAGGTTCCGGTGGGTTTCATGAGCAGTTCTTC	CASSFPGLAGGSGGFHEQFF	TRBV28	TRBD2	TRBJ2-1
TGTGCCTGGAGTGTCGGGGCCGCATACCAAGAGACCCAGTACTTC	CAWSVGAAYQETQYF	TRBV30	-	TRBJ2-5
TGTGCCAGCAGCGTGGAAGGTGCAGGGTTCTCTGGAAACACCATATATTTT	CASSVEGAGFSGNTIYF	TRBV9	-	TRBJ1-3
TGTGCCAGCAGCTCAGGGACAGGTACCATGAACACTGAAGCTTTCTTT	CASSSGTGTMNTEAFF	TRBV7-6	TRBD1	TRBJ1-1
TGTGCCAGCAGCTGGACAGTCACAGATACGCAGTATTTT	CASSWTVTDTQYF	TRBV5-6	-	TRBJ2-3
TGTGCCAGCAGCTCCCCGCAGAACACTGAAGCTTTCTTT	CASSSPQNTEAFF	TRBV7-9	-	TRBJ1-1
TGTGCCAGCAGTTCACCAACCGGGACAGGGACCACTGAAGCTTTCTTT	CASSSPTGTGTTEAFF	TRBV6-5	TRBD1	TRBJ1-1
TGCGCCAGCAGCCAATCCCCCCGACCGGGGGAGGGCACAGATACGCAGTATTTT	CASSQSPRPGEGTDTQYF	TRBV4-1	-	TRBJ2-3
TGTGCCAGCAGGGATCATGAAAAACTGTTTTTT	CASRDHEKLFF	TRBV6-1	-	TRBJ1-4
TGTGCCAGCAGTTCCCCCGGACAGGGCAGGAGTGGCAATCAGCCCCAGCATTTT	CASSSPGQGRSGNQPQHF	TRBV28	TRBD1	TRBJ1-5
TGTGCCAGCAGCTACGGGACTAGCGGGAGGCACGAGCAGTACTTC	CASSYGTSGRHEQYF	TRBV7-2	TRBD2	TRBJ2-7
TGTGCCAGCAGTTACTCCAGGACCACTGAAAAACTGTTTTTT	CASSYSRTTEKLFF	TRBV6-5	-	TRBJ1-4